The next 9 T cell receptor beta chains were all read from a single sample in a study of blood T cells in healthy people across ages. For the second PCR, which ran for about 6 to 11 cycles, a sample-barcoded 5' primer and a J-beta primer mix were used. TCRdb itself ran the 5' RACE reads through MiXCR, one entry per CDR3 protein. Among about 1.7 million distinct CDR3 sequences listed, over 25% were seen once. The sequencing sample was made of blood. The receptors derive from a woman under 40 in good health.

This clonotype was counted many times. The rearrangement joins TRBV15 to TRBJ2-1, with 7 positions matching TRBD2. V shed 0 bases and J 8 bases; nucleotides not matched to a gene: 10. The CDR3 runs 16 residues. Germline CDR1 reads LNHNV; CDR2 reads YYDKDF (reference sequence). This chain's CDR3 is CATSREVGGSLDEQFF. As DNA, the CDR3 is TGTGCCACCAGCAGAGAAGTAGGCGGGAGTCTGGATGAGCAGTTCTTC.

Worth noting for this clonotype: One end of the junction does not line up with germline, which may come from a read error. This sequence joins TRBV2 and TRBJ1-1; D is undetermined. The CDR3 spans 13 residues. Germline V gene data show CDR1 as SNHLY and CDR2 as FYNNEI. The CDR3 reads CARSDGVYTEAFF. The DNA of the CDR3 is TGTGCCCGCAGCGACGGGGTTTACACTGAAGCTTTCTTT.

CDR3: CASSLSARGFGYTF. DNA of the CDR3: TGTGCCAGCAGTCTCTCTGCCAGGGGTTTCGGCTACACCTTC. This sequence joins TRBV28 and TRBJ1-2; the D gene is possibly TRBD1 (6 bases). V dropped 5 bases and J dropped 8 bases, with 18 bases sitting between them. The CDR3 loop spans 14 amino acids. Germline CDR1 and CDR2: MDHEN and SYDVKM.

This chain joins TRBV14 and TRBJ2-7, with 11 bases matching TRBD2. The J call may not be correct, given that the DNA end is closer to TRBJ2-5. Germline V gene sequence: CDR1 SGHDN, CDR2 FVKESK. The CDR3 sequence is 15 residues long. CDR3: CASSRTSGPWGTQYF. DNA of the CDR3: TGTGCCAGCAGCCGGACTAGCGGGCCATGGGGGACCCAGTACTTC.

This clonotype appeared many times. The chain joins TRBV28 to TRBJ2-7; 8 bases line up with TRBD1. V lost 6 bases and J lost 2; bases outside the gene matches: 9. The CDR3 has 15 amino acids. Per germline, CDR1 MDHEN and CDR2 SYDVKM. CDR3 nucleotide sequence: TGTGCCAGCAGCCCCCGACAGGGGATAACCTACGAGCAGTACTTC. Amino acid sequence: CASSPRQGITYEQYF.

This clonotype was recorded at least ten times. The chain uses TRBV7-6 and TRBJ2-1; D call uncertain. V lost 1 base, J lost 5 bases, and 12 bases lay in between. The CDR3 is 15 residues long. CDR1 is SGHVS, CDR2 FNYEAQ, per germline. The CDR3 is CASSLDPRFDNEQFF. Written as DNA, the CDR3 is TGTGCCAGCAGCTTAGACCCTCGGTTCGACAATGAGCAGTTCTTC.

The chain recombines TRBV9 with TRBJ2-3, with D possibly TRBD1 on 6 matching bases. This CDR3 contains 15 residues. CDR1 is SGDLS and CDR2 is YYNGEE in the germline V gene. V gave up 0 bases and J gave up 5 bases, with 13 bases separating them. In DNA form, the CDR3 reads TGTGCCAGCAGCGTAGGTCCAGGGGTGGTAGATACGCAGTATTTT. Its protein is CASSVGPGVVDTQYF. Full variable domain (missing parts from reference TRBV9 and TRBJ2-3): DSGVTQTPKHLITATGQRVTLRCSPRSGDLSVYWYQQSLDQGLQFLIQYYNGEERAKGNILERFSAQQFPDLHSELNLSSLELGDSALYFCASSVGPGVVDTQYFGPGTRLTVL.

This clonotype came up many times. The chain recombines TRBV12-3 or TRBV12-4 with TRBJ2-7; D unclear. V shed 7 bases and J shed 5 bases, with 12 bases lying between them. The CDR3 loop spans 12 amino acids. CDR3 residues: CASTHSKHEQYF. DNA for the CDR3: TGTGCCAGCACCCACTCTAAGCACGAGCAGTACTTC.

The gene calls are TRBV7-9 and TRBJ2-1, with 13 bases that match TRBD2. The CDR3 is 17 residues long. CDR1 and CDR2 from the germline V gene are SEHNR and FQNEAQ (reference sequence). After removal of 6 bases from V and 4 bases from J, the junction contained 9 bases not matched to a gene. CDR3 region: CASRRTSGGALYNEQFF. The CDR3 nucleotides are TGTGCCAGCAGACGAACTAGCGGGGGGGCTCTTTACAATGAGCAGTTCTTC.